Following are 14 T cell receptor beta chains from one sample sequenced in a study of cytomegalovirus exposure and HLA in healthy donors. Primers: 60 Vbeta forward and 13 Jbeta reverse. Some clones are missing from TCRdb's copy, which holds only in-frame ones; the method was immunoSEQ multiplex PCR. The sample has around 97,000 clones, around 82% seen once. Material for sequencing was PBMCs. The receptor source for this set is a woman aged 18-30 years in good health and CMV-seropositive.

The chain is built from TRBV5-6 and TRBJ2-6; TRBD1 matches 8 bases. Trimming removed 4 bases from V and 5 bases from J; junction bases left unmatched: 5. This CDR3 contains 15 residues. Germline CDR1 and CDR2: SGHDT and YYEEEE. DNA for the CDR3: TGTGCCAGCAGCGCTACAGGGGGATGGGCCAACGTCCTGACTTTC. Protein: CASSATGGWANVLTF.

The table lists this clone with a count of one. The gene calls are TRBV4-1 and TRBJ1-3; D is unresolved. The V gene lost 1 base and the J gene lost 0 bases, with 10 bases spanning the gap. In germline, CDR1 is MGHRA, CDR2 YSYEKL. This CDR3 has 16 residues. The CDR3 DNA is TGCGCCAGCAGCCAAGGAGGCCCGGTCTCTGGAAACACCATATATTTT. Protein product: CASSQGGPVSGNTIYF.

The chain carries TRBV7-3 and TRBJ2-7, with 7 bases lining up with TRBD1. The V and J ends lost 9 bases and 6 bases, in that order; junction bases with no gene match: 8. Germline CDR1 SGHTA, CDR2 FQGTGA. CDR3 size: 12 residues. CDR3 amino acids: CASGQVVFEQYF. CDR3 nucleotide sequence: TGTGCCAGTGGACAGGTAGTCTTCGAGCAGTACTTC.

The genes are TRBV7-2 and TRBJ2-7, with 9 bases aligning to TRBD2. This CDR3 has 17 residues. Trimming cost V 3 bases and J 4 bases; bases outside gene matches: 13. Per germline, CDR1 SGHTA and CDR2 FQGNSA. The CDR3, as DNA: TGTGCCAGCAGCTTGGTTTCGTTCGGGACTAGCTTTTACGAGCAGTACTTC. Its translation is CASSLVSFGTSFYEQYF.

This CDR3 reads CASSQERWQAEAFF. CDR3 sequence (DNA): TGTGCCAGCAGCCAAGAAAGGTGGCAGGCGGAAGCTTTCTTT. The J gene is TRBJ1-1, the V gene TRBV4-2; D remains unclear. Germline V gene sequence: CDR1 LGHNA, CDR2 YNFKEQ. The CDR3 is made up of 14 amino acids. V was cut by 0 bases and J by 8 bases, with 13 bases left in between.

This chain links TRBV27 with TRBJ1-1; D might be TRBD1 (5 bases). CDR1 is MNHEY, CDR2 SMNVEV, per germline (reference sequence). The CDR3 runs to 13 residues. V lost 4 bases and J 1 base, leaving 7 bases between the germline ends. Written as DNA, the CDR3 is TGTGCCAGCAGTTGGGGGGGGAACACTGAAGCTTTCTTT. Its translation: CASSWGGNTEAFF.

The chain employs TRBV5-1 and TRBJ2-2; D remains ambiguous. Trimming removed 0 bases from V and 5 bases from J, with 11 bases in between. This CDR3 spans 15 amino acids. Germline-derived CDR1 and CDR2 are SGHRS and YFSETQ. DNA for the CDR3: TGCGCCAGCAGCTTGGATGAAGTTCGGACCGGGGAGCTGTTTTTT. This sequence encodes CASSLDEVRTGELFF.

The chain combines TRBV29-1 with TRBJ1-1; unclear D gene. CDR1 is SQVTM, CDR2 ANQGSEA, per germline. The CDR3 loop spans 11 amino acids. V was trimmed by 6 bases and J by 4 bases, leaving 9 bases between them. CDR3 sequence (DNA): TGCAGCGTCGGAGTGGGCACTGAAGCTTTCTTT. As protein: CSVGVGTEAFF. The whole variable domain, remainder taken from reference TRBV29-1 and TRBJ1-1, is SAVISQKPSRDICQRGTSLTIQCQVDSQVTMMFWYRQQPGQSLTLIATANQGSEATYESGFVIDKFPISRPNLTFSTLTVSNMSPEDSSIYLCSVGVGTEAFFGQGTRLTVV.

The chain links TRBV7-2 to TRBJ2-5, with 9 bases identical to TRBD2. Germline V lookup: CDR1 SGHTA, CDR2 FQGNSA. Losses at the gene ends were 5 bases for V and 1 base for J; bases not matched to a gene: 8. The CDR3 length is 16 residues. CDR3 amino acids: CASSRGLAGIQETQYF. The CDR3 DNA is TGTGCCAGCAGCAGGGGGCTAGCGGGGATCCAAGAGACCCAGTACTTC.

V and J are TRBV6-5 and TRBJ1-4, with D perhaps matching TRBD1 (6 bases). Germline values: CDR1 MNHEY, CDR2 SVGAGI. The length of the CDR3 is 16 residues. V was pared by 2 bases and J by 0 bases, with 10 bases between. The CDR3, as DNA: TGTGCCAGCAGTTACCTAACAGGGTCAACTAATGAAAAACTGTTTTTT. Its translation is CASSYLTGSTNEKLFF.

CDR3 in DNA: TGTGCCAGCAGCCCCCCTCCCGGGCGGGCTGAGCAGTTCTTC. Its protein product is CASSPPPGRAEQFF. The chain has TRBV7-9 and TRBJ2-1; a weak D match, TRBD2 (5 bases). The CDR3 is 14 residues long. V was clipped by 5 bases and J by 9 bases, with 17 bases between them. CDR1 is SEHNR, CDR2 FQNEAQ, per germline (reference sequence).

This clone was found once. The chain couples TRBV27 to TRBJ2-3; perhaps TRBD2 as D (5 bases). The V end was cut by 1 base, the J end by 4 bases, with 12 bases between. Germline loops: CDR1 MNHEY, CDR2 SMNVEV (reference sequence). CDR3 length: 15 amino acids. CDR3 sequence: CASSLLNRGSDTQYF. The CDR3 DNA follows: TGTGCCAGCAGTTTATTGAACAGAGGGTCAGATACGCAGTATTTT.

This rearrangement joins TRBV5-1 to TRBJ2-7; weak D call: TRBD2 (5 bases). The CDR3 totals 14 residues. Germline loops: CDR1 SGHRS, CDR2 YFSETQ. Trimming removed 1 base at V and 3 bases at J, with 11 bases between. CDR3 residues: CASSLFPGNYEQYF. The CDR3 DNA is TGCGCCAGCAGCTTGTTTCCGGGGAACTACGAGCAGTACTTC.

The CDR3 region is CASSQGTSWTGELFF. The CDR3 DNA reads as TGCGCCAGCAGCCAGGGGACTAGCTGGACCGGGGAGCTGTTTTTT. This sequence joins TRBV4-3 and TRBJ2-2, with 9 bases matching TRBD2. V dropped 3 bases and J dropped 5; count of bases not matched to a gene: 4. The CDR3 sequence is 15 residues long. Per the germline V gene, CDR1 is LGHNA and CDR2 is YSLEER.